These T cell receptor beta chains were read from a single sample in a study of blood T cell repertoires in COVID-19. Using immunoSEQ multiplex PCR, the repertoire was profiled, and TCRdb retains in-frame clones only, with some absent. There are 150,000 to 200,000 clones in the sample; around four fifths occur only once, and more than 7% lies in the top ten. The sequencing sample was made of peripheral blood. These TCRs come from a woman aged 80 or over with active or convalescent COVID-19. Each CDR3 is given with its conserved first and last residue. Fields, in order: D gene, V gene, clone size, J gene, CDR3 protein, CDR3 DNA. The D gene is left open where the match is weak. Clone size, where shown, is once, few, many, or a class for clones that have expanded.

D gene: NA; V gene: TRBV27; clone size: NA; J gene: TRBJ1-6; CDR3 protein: CASSLSRRVPNSPLHF; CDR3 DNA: TGTGCCAGCAGTTTATCCAGGCGGGTGCCTAATTCACCCCTCCACTTT
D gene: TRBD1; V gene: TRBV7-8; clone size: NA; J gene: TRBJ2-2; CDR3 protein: CASSLPGTGNTGELFF; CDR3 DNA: TGTGCCAGCAGCTTACCCGGGACAGGGAACACCGGGGAGCTGTTTTTT
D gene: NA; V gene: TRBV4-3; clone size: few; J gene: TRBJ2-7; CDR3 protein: CASSQDRLATYEQYF; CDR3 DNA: TGCGCCAGCAGCCAAGATCGGCTAGCCACCTACGAGCAGTACTTC
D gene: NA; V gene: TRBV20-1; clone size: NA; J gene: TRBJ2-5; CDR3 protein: CSASEASVQETQYF; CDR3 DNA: TGCAGTGCTAGTGAAGCTAGCGTACAAGAGACCCAGTACTTC
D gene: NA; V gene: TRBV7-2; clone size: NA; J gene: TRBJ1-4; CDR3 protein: CASSLSTGPGEEKLFF; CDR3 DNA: TGTGCCAGCAGCCTATCGACAGGCCCAGGGGAAGAAAAACTGTTTTTT
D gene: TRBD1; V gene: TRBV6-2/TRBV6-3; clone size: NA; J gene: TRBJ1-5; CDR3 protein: CASSSRQGAGNQPQHF; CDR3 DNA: TGTGCCAGCAGTTCCAGACAGGGGGCAGGCAATCAGCCCCAGCATTTT
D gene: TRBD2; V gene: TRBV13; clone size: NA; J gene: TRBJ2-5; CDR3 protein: CASSQTSGVETQYF; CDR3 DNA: TGTGCCAGCAGCCAGACTAGCGGGGTGGAGACCCAGTACTTC
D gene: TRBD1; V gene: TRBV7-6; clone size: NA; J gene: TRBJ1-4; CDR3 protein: CASSLALDRGGKLFF; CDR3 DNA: TGTGCCAGCAGCTTAGCGCTGGACAGGGGCGGGAAACTGTTTTTT
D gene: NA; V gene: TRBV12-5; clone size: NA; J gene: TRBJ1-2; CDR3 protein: CASGLGPSWGRDGYTF; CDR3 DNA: TGTGCTAGTGGTTTGGGGCCTAGCTGGGGGCGCGATGGCTACACCTTC
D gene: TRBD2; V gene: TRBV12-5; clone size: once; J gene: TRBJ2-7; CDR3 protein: CASGILAGSYEQYF; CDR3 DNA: TGTGCTAGTGGTATACTAGCGGGATCCTACGAGCAGTACTTC
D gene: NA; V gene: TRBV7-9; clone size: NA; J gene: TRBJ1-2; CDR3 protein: CASSFSGGTLNYGYTF; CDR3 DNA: TGTGCCAGCAGCTTTTCCGGTGGGACACTCAACTATGGCTACACCTTC
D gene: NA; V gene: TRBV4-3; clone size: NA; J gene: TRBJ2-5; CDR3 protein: CASSQEGSGGQETQYF; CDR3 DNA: TGCGCCAGCAGCCAAGAAGGCTCCGGAGGACAAGAGACCCAGTACTTC
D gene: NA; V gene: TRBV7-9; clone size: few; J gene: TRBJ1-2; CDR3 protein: CASSAYRDPDGYTF; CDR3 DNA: TGTGCCAGCAGCGCCTACAGGGATCCGGACGGCTACACCTTC
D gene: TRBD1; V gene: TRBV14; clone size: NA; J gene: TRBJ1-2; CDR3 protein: CASSQVGTGLNYGYTF; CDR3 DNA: TGTGCCAGCAGCCAAGTCGGGACAGGGCTTAACTATGGCTACACCTTC
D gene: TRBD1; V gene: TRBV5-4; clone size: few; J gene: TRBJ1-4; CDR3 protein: CASSSGQGAANEKLFF; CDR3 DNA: TGTGCCAGCAGCTCAGGACAGGGGGCCGCCAATGAAAAACTGTTTTTT
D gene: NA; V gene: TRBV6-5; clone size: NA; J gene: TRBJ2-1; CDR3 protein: CASSYSSGDSYNEQFF; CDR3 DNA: TGTGCCAGCAGTTACTCGTCGGGGGACTCCTACAATGAGCAGTTCTTC
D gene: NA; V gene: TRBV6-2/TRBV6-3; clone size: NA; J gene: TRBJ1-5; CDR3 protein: CASSYRARDNQPQHF; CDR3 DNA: TGTGCCAGCAGTTACAGGGCCAGGGACAATCAGCCCCAGCATTTT
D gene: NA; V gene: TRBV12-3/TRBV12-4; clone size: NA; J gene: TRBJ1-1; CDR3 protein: CASSLGQNTEAFF; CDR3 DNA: TGTGCCAGCAGTTTAGGACAGAACACTGAAGCTTTCTTT
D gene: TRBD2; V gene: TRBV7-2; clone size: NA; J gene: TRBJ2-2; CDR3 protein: CASSLASGGALRGELFF; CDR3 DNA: TGTGCCAGCAGCTTAGCTAGCGGGGGGGCTCTTCGCGGGGAGCTGTTTTTT
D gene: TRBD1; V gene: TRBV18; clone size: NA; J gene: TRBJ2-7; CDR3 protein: CASSSGTGGYEQYF; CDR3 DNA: TGTGCCAGCTCATCAGGGACAGGGGGCTACGAGCAGTACTTC